The 24 T cell receptor beta chains reported below all come from one sample, sequenced in a study of neurological immune-mediated disorders. TCRdb ran MiXCR on the 5' RACE reads and lists one entry per CDR3 protein. The sample lists around 68,000 distinct CDR3 sequences, approximately 4.1% occurring once. Material for sequencing was PBMCs. The receptors were sampled from a middle-aged man with multiple sclerosis.

The sample holds many counts of this clonotype. The rearrangement joins TRBV3-1 to TRBJ2-1; D gene ambiguous. The germline gives CDR1 LGHDT, CDR2 YNNKEL (reference sequence). CDR3 length: 16 residues. Trimming left V 7 bases short and J 4 bases short, with 20 bases between. The CDR3 bases are TGTGCCAGCACCGAAGGATCGAGTATCTTTTACAATGAGCAGTTCTTC. Its protein product is CASTEGSSIFYNEQFF.

This clonotype has a count of ten or more. The rearrangement uses TRBV12-3 or TRBV12-4 and TRBJ2-3; D may be TRBD1 (6 bases). This CDR3 is 17 amino acids long. The ends were cut back, 5 bases at V and 1 base at J, with 19 bases in the middle. For the CDR3, the DNA is TGTGCCAGCAGTGCAACAGGGTGGGGGTTCGGCACAGATACGCAGTATTTT. Protein sequence: CASSATGWGFGTDTQYF.

At least ten counts were recorded for this clonotype. This sequence joins TRBV5-1 and TRBJ2-7; D gene ambiguous. V lost 2 bases to trimming and J lost 1 base, with 22 bases between them. Germline V CDR1 and CDR2: SGHRS, YFSETQ. CDR3 size: 18 residues. DNA of the CDR3: TGCGCCAGCAGCTTCACCTATGCACGGGTTCGGTTTTCCTACGAGCAGTACGTC. Amino acid sequence: CASSFTYARVRFSYEQYV.

This clonotype was recorded many times. This chain connects TRBV12-3 or TRBV12-4 to TRBJ1-2; D is undetermined. The CDR3 runs 14 residues. V was shortened by 2 bases and J by 0 bases, with 7 bases between the two germline ends. Written as DNA, the CDR3 is TGTGCCAGCAGTTTATCGACCACTAACTATGGCTACACCTTC. Protein: CASSLSTTNYGYTF.

Concerning this clonotype itself: A read error may explain this, as a much larger clone is one base away. The chain employs TRBV7-8 and TRBJ1-4; D possibly corresponds to TRBD1 (6 bases). The ends were cut back, 4 bases at V and 11 bases at J, with 23 bases in the middle. This CDR3 is built from 16 residues. Per germline, CDR1 SGHVS and CDR2 FQNEAQ. The CDR3 protein is CASSSYRAPGQDKLFF. The CDR3 DNA reads as TGTGCCAGCAGCTCATACCGGGCCCCGGGACAAGACAAACTGTTTTTT.

The chain has TRBV7-6 and TRBJ2-1, with D possibly matching TRBD1 (6 bases). The V and J ends lost 5 bases and 6 bases respectively, with 17 bases between them. Germline CDR1 and CDR2: SGHVS and FNYEAQ. The CDR3 spans 15 residues. The DNA for the CDR3 is TGTGCCAGCAGCGAAACCCACAGGGAGATCAATGAGCAGTTCTTC. Translated: CASSETHREINEQFF.

This clonotype has ten or more counts. The chain is built from TRBV3-1 and TRBJ2-5, with D uncertain. Germline CDR1 LGHDT, CDR2 YNNKEL (reference sequence). This CDR3 spans 13 amino acids. Trimming removed 0 bases at V and 3 bases at J, with 5 bases between. The CDR3 nucleotides are TGTGCCAGCAGCCAAGACACCGAAGAGACCCAGTACTTC. This encodes CASSQDTEETQYF.

This clonotype has ten or more counts. The gene calls are TRBV20-1 and TRBJ2-5, with 12 bases aligning to TRBD2. Germline V gene sequence: CDR1 DFQATT, CDR2 SNEGSKA (reference sequence). V trimming: 3 bases; J trimming: 4 bases; junction bases outside the gene matches: 9. The CDR3 totals 16 residues. CDR3 residues: CSARPRLAGVGETQYF. The CDR3 DNA reads as TGCAGTGCTAGGCCACGACTAGCGGGGGTCGGAGAGACCCAGTACTTC.

Ten or more counts support this clonotype. The chain employs TRBV6-6 and TRBJ1-1; TRBD1 agrees at 7 bases. Germline lookup yields CDR1 MNHNY and CDR2 SVGAGI (reference sequence). There are 16 residues in the CDR3. V lost 2 bases and J lost 4; bases outside the gene matches: 10. The CDR3 reads CASSYPRGDMVTEAFF. The CDR3 DNA reads TGTGCCAGCAGTTACCCCAGGGGGGATATGGTCACTGAAGCTTTCTTT.

This clonotype was seen repeatedly, ten times or more. V gene TRBV4-1 combines with J gene TRBJ1-1; D remains unclear. CDR1 is MGHRA and CDR2 is YSYEKL in the germline V gene. This CDR3 has 13 residues. V dropped 5 bases and J dropped 6 bases, with 13 bases sitting between them. DNA for the CDR3: TGCGCCAGCAGCTACCACGGGAGGTCTGAAGCTTTCTTT. Protein sequence: CASSYHGRSEAFF.

This clonotype was seen ten or more times. The genes are TRBV5-1 and TRBJ2-3, with D hard to call. The CDR3 totals 13 residues. CDR1 and CDR2 (germline): SGHRS, YFSETQ. V was clipped by 6 bases and J by 2 bases, with 10 bases between them. CDR3 region: CASTVSDTDTQYF. The CDR3 DNA follows: TGCGCCAGCACAGTCTCCGACACAGATACGCAGTATTTT.

This clonotype showed up many times. The rearrangement links TRBV4-3 to TRBJ2-7; no clear D. The CDR3 covers 13 residues. From germline, CDR1 is LGHNA and CDR2 YSLEER. V shed 2 bases and J shed 2 bases, with 7 bases lying between them. The CDR3 DNA follows: TGCGCCAGCAGCCAATTCGTGGCCTACGAGCAGTACTTC. Its translation is CASSQFVAYEQYF.

This clonotype was found a few times. The genes are TRBV15 and TRBJ2-3; D unclear. The CDR3 covers 12 residues. CDR1 and CDR2 (germline): LNHNV, YYDKDF (reference sequence). Trimming took 1 base from V and 5 from J, leaving 4 bases between them. CDR3 residues: CATSRARDTQYF. CDR3 nucleotide sequence: TGTGCCACCAGCAGAGCTAGAGATACGCAGTATTTT.

This clonotype was observed a handful of times. V is TRBV10-3 and J is TRBJ1-4; D gene ambiguous. V was clipped by 2 bases and J by 10 bases, with 8 bases between them. The CDR3 spans 12 residues. CDR1 ENHRY and CDR2 SYGVKD come from the germline V gene. CDR3 sequence (DNA): TGTGCCATCAGTGAGGTAATAGGAAAACTGTTTTTT. It yields the protein CAISEVIGKLFF.

Comments on this clonotype: It is unclear where the CDR3 begins or ends on the DNA, so no DNA is shown, and the CDR3 is as TCRdb lists it. The CDR3 sequence is CSARVGAGTTNSPLNF. The chain has TRBV20-1 and TRBJ1-6; the D call of TRBD1 is as the table states it, not checked on the DNA. The CDR3 length is 16 residues, termini included. Per the germline V gene, CDR1 is DFQATT and CDR2 is SNEGSKA (reference sequence).

This clonotype was counted many times. The CDR3 DNA reads as TGCGCCAGCAGCTCGGACAGGGCGGAAAAACTGTTTTTT. It codes for CASSSDRAEKLFF. The J gene is TRBJ1-4, the V gene TRBV5-1; TRBD1 agrees at 8 bases. V shed 3 bases and J 8 bases; nucleotides not matched to a gene: 3. CDR3 length: 13 residues. Per the germline V gene, CDR1 is SGHRS and CDR2 is YFSETQ. Based on the CDR3 plus reference TRBV5-1 and TRBJ1-4, the full variable domain is KAGVTQTPRYLIKTRGQQVTLSCSPISGHRSVSWYQQTPGQGLQFLFEYFSETQRNKGNFPGRFSGRQFSNSRSEMNVSTLELGDSALYLCASSSDRAEKLFFGSGTQLSVL.

This clonotype was detected ten times or more. V usage is TRBV20-1 and J usage is TRBJ2-5; 13 positions match TRBD2. The germline V gene has CDR1 DFQATT and CDR2 SNEGSKA (reference sequence). The CDR3 length is 15 residues. J gave up 4 bases and V 1 base, and 3 bases lay outside the gene matches. As DNA, the CDR3 is TGCAGTGCTAGAGCTACTAGCGGGGGGGTAGAGACCCAGTACTTC. Translation gives CSARATSGGVETQYF.

V usage is TRBV7-2 and J usage is TRBJ2-3; 12 bases are a match to TRBD2. CDR3 length: 18 amino acids. V shed 1 base, J shed 3 bases, and the junction held 8 bases outside the gene matches. Germline V gives CDR1 SGHTA, CDR2 FQGNSA. The CDR3 spells CASSLVLAGGRPTDTQYF. CDR3 in DNA: TGTGCCAGCAGCTTAGTACTAGCGGGGGGTCGGCCTACAGATACGCAGTATTTT.

This clonotype has ten or more counts. The chain combines TRBV7-2 with TRBJ2-1; 8 bases fit TRBD2. With V trimmed by 2 bases and J by 7 bases, 10 bases remained unmatched. This CDR3 spans 16 amino acids. The germline gives CDR1 SGHTA, CDR2 FQGNSA. The CDR3 is CASSLKGRGASNEQFF. CDR3 nucleotides: TGTGCCAGCAGCTTAAAGGGGCGGGGGGCGTCGAATGAGCAGTTCTTC.

The chain combines TRBV4-3 with TRBJ2-7, with 7 nucleotides matching TRBD2. CDR3 length: 14 residues. Germline V gene lookup returns CDR1 LGHNA and CDR2 YSLEER. Trimming cost V 0 bases and J 2 bases; bases outside gene matches: 1. CDR3 amino acids: CASSQDRGAYEQYF. The CDR3, as DNA: TGCGCCAGCAGCCAAGATCGGGGGGCCTACGAGCAGTACTTC.

Many counts were recorded for this clonotype. V is TRBV5-1 and J is TRBJ2-1; the D is unclear. This CDR3 spans 13 amino acids. CDR1 is SGHRS, CDR2 YFSETQ, per germline. The V end was cut by 1 base, the J end by 4 bases, with 6 bases between. CDR3 in DNA: TGCGCCAGCAGCTTGTACAGATACAATGAGCAGTTCTTC. The encoded protein is CASSLYRYNEQFF.

This clonotype was seen many times. The chain combines TRBV19 with TRBJ1-5; no definite D call. CDR3 length: 12 residues. The V gene's germline CDR1 is LNHDA and CDR2 SQIVND (reference sequence). Trimming removed 6 bases from V and 7 bases from J, with 10 bases in between. CDR3: CASRLRSQPQHF. In nucleotides, the CDR3 is TGTGCCAGTAGGCTCCGTTCGCAGCCCCAGCATTTT.

This clonotype was detected a few times. At one of its ends the junction is not consistent with the germline gene, which may arise from a read error. V is TRBV18 and J is TRBJ1-6; 8 positions agree with TRBD1. The CDR3 runs to 14 residues. The germline V gene encodes CDR1 KGHSH and CDR2 LQKENI. CDR3 nucleotides: TGTGCCAGCTCTCTGGGGCAGGGGGCTTCACCCCTCAACTTT. Its translation is CASSLGQGASPLNF.

This chain joins TRBV5-6 and TRBJ2-2, with 8 positions matching TRBD1. Germline V CDR1 and CDR2: SGHDT, YYEEEE. V lost 4 bases, J lost 3 bases, and 5 bases stayed unmatched. The CDR3 sequence is 15 residues long. The CDR3 bases are TGTGCCAGCAGCCTGGGACAGGTGTACACCGGGGAGCTGTTTTTT. It yields the protein CASSLGQVYTGELFF. The variable domain in full, completed from reference TRBV5-6 and TRBJ2-2, reads DAGVTQSPTHLIKTRGQQVTLRCSPKSGHDTVSWYQQALGQGPQFIFQYYEEEERQRGNFPDRFSGHQFPNYSSELNVNALLLGDSALYLCASSLGQVYTGELFFGEGSRLTVL.